The T cell receptor (beta chain) under discussion was sequenced for a study of PD-1 blockade in classical Hodgkin lymphoma. Findings and caveats of the study: Newly diagnosed patients were said to have less baseline TCR diversity than healthy donors did.

Noted time point: newly diagnosed, previously untreated cHL patient sample. Newly diagnosed, untreated classical Hodgkin lymphoma PBMCs served as comparison. Libraries were prepared by immunoSEQ multiplex PCR; TCRdb keeps only in-frame clonotypes and omits some of them. The table has about 25,000 clones, 94% seen once; the top ten hold approximately 3.9%. The CDR3 extends over 16 amino acids. Trimming removed 5 bases from V and 2 bases from J; junction bases left unmatched: 1. Per germline, CDR1 SGHTA and CDR2 FQGNSA. On this clone: Its antigen is not known.

This TCR came from a human donor with classical Hodgkin lymphoma. The chain is built from TRBV7-2 and TRBJ2-1; TRBD2 matches 15 bases. The specimen sequenced was peripheral blood mononuclear cells (PBMCs). The CDR3 region has the DNA TGTGCCAGCAGCGGGACTAGCGGGAGGCCCTACAATGAGCAGTTCTTC. Protein: CASSGTSGRPYNEQFF.